The 17 T cell receptor beta chains presented below share a single source sample, sequenced in a study of spatial heterogeneity in lung cancer. Time point indicated: sample taken at primary tumor resection. Unsorted whole RNA samples from tumor, nontumor lung or frozen PBMC were sequenced. From the 5' RACE reads, TCRdb called clonotypes with MiXCR, one entry per CDR3 protein. Of more than 6,500 distinct CDR3 sequences detected, roughly 9.2% appear once; the ten largest clones hold approximately 45%. Sequencing used PBMCs, obtained at surgery. These receptors all come from a male donor with early-stage non-small cell lung cancer.

This clonotype has at least ten counts. As an off-target read in a library built for alpha chains, this beta chain has a frequency of little significance. The chain combines TRBV30 with TRBJ1-1; TRBD1 is a possible D gene (5 bases). The CDR3 is 13 amino acids. Germline V gives CDR1 GTSNPN, CDR2 SVGIG (reference sequence). The germline V and J ends were trimmed by 2 bases and 6 bases, with 13 bases remaining between them. The CDR3 region is CAWSSGWGAEAFF. The CDR3 region has the DNA TGTGCCTGGAGTAGTGGTTGGGGGGCTGAAGCTTTCTTT.

By sample share, this clonotype is medium-sized. The library was prepared for alpha chains; this beta chain is a stray read, so its frequency means little. The chain uses TRBV7-8 and TRBJ2-5, with D perhaps assigned TRBD1 or TRBD2 (5 bases each). CDR1 and CDR2 (germline): SGHVS, FQNEAQ. CDR3 size: 17 residues. V lost 5 bases and J 1 base, leaving 20 bases between the germline ends. CDR3 loop: CASSDGALRGSQETQYF. Written as DNA, the CDR3 is TGTGCCAGCAGCGACGGGGCCCTCCGAGGGTCCCAAGAGACCCAGTACTTC.

This clonotype has a count of ten or more. This beta chain appears as a stray read in a library generated for alpha chains; its size is not informative. The rearrangement joins TRBV20-1 to TRBJ2-7, with D uncertain. CDR3 size: 11 residues. V was trimmed by 3 bases and J by 3 bases, leaving 6 bases between them. Germline values: CDR1 DFQATT, CDR2 SNEGSKA (reference sequence). CDR3 sequence reads: CSASIGYEQYF. The CDR3 nucleotides read TGCAGTGCTAGTATTGGCTACGAGCAGTACTTC.

This clonotype was counted many times. This beta chain was picked up by a library intended for alpha chains and is off target, so its count carries little meaning. The V call is TRBV6-2 or TRBV6-3, the J call TRBJ2-6; a possible D gene is TRBD2 (5 bases). There are 15 residues in the CDR3. V gave up 2 bases and J gave up 0 bases, with 5 bases separating them. Germline V gene data show CDR1 as MNHEY and CDR2 as SVGEGT. For the CDR3, the DNA is TGTGCCAGCAGTTACGGGAGCTCTGGGGCCAACGTCCTGACTTTC. Amino acids: CASSYGSSGANVLTF.

Details on this clonotype: This beta chain is a stray read from a library made for alpha chains; its abundance is not meaningful. This chain uses TRBV11-3 with TRBJ2-1, with D unresolved. Germline-derived CDR1 and CDR2 are SGHNT and YENEEA. V lost 1 base, J lost 3 bases, and 7 bases lay in between. This CDR3 region has 14 residues. CDR3: CASSLVGVYNEQFF. CDR3 DNA sequence: TGTGCCAGCAGCTTAGTGGGTGTCTACAATGAGCAGTTCTTC.

This clonotype was recorded at least ten times. This beta chain is off target for a library built for alpha chains, so its abundance means little. This sequence joins TRBV7-9 and TRBJ2-1; TRBD2 matches at 7 bases. The CDR3 covers 14 residues. Germline lookup yields CDR1 SEHNR and CDR2 FQNEAQ (reference sequence). V was pared by 4 bases and J by 4 bases, with 4 bases of the junction left unmatched. The CDR3 reads CASSSGGLYNEQFF. For the CDR3, the DNA is TGTGCCAGCAGCTCGGGGGGTCTTTACAATGAGCAGTTCTTC.

This clonotype was picked up many times. This beta chain is off target for a library built for alpha chains, so its abundance means little. The J gene is TRBJ1-5, the V gene TRBV12-5; 8 positions agree with TRBD1. The germline gives CDR1 LGHNT, CDR2 FRNRAP. V was clipped by 7 bases and J by 4 bases; unmatched bases: 12. The CDR3 is made up of 16 amino acids. In nucleotides, the CDR3 is TGTGCTAGTGCCGTCCAGGGGGCCTCGCTAAATCAGCCCCAGCATTTT. It yields the protein CASAVQGASLNQPQHF.

Concerning this clonotype: This beta chain was picked up by a library intended for alpha chains and is off target, so its count carries little meaning. V usage is TRBV7-9 and J usage is TRBJ2-1, with D hard to call. CDR1 and CDR2 from the germline V gene are SEHNR and FQNEAQ (reference sequence). Trimming cost V 5 bases and J 6 bases, with 23 bases left between them. The CDR3 is made up of 17 amino acids. CDR3 protein: CASSTRFVRLNGNEQFF. CDR3 sequence (DNA): TGTGCCAGCAGCACCCGTTTTGTCAGATTGAATGGCAATGAGCAGTTCTTC.

A word on this clonotype: This beta chain is an off-target read within a library intended for alpha chains, so its frequency means little. This chain connects TRBV29-1 to TRBJ2-3; 7 nucleotides agree with TRBD2. Per the germline V gene, CDR1 is SQVTM and CDR2 is ANQGSEA. The V and J ends lost 3 bases and 3 bases, in that order; junction bases with no gene match: 3. CDR3 length: 13 amino acids. The CDR3 DNA follows: TGCAGCGTTGACGCGGGAGTAACAGATACGCAGTATTTT. Translating it yields CSVDAGVTDTQYF.

This clonotype qualifies as medium-sized. This beta chain was picked up by a library intended for alpha chains and is off target, so its count carries little meaning. This sequence joins TRBV29-1 and TRBJ2-2, with D tentatively TRBD1 (6 bases). This CDR3 comprises 15 residues. Between the trimmed V and J ends, which lost 2 bases and 4 bases, there was a span of 14 bases. Germline V lookup: CDR1 SQVTM, CDR2 ANQGSEA. The CDR3 here is CSVELLGAGTGELFF. The CDR3 DNA follows: TGCAGCGTTGAACTTCTGGGGGCAGGCACCGGGGAGCTGTTTTTT.

This clonotype has a count of ten or more. In a library made to pick up alpha chains, this beta chain is a stray read with a size that means little. The rearrangement uses TRBV24-1 and TRBJ1-5; 9 bases are a match to TRBD1. V lost 4 bases, J lost 3 bases, and 6 bases stayed unmatched. The germline gives CDR1 KGHDR, CDR2 SFDVKD. The CDR3 totals 16 residues. In DNA form, the CDR3 reads TGTGCCACCAGTGACCACCGGACAGGGGACAATCAGCCCCAGCATTTT. Amino acids: CATSDHRTGDNQPQHF.

This clonotype was seen many times. This beta chain is an off-target read within a library intended for alpha chains, so its frequency means little. The genes are TRBV7-2 and TRBJ1-5; D is uncertain. Trimming shortened V by 1 base and J by 1 base, and 5 bases separated the two germline ends. CDR1 and CDR2 from the germline V gene are SGHTA and FQGNSA. The CDR3 runs 14 residues. CDR3 nucleotides: TGTGCCAGCAGCTTAGTTGGCAGCAATCAGCCCCAGCATTTT. It encodes CASSLVGSNQPQHF.

Only a few counts were recorded for this clonotype. The library was designed around alpha chains, so this beta chain is a stray read whose abundance carries little weight. CDR3 sequence (DNA): TGTGCCAGCAGTCAGGACAGGGGGCCGGGCGAGACCCAGTACTTC. It is translated as CASSQDRGPGETQYF. The chain combines TRBV6-5 with TRBJ2-5; TRBD1 agrees at 11 bases. The CDR3 extends over 15 amino acids. V lost 5 bases to trimming and J lost 5 bases; unmatched junction nucleotides: 7. Germline CDR1 and CDR2: MNHEY and SVGAGI.

The table lists this clonotype with a few counts. In a library made to pick up alpha chains, this beta chain is a stray read with a size that means little. The rearrangement joins TRBV7-8 to TRBJ2-4; 8 bases align to TRBD2. V shed 6 bases and J 0 bases; nucleotides not matched to a gene: 19. CDR3 length equals 20 residues. Germline V gene lookup returns CDR1 SGHVS and CDR2 FQNEAQ. CDR3 sequence: CASRSDSGTRQTVAKNIQYF. CDR3 nucleotide sequence: TGTGCCAGCAGATCCGACTCCGGGACTAGGCAAACCGTAGCCAAAAACATTCAGTACTTC.

This clonotype is medium-sized in the sample. Since the library was made to target alpha chains, this beta chain is a stray read and its abundance is not meaningful. This chain joins TRBV6-5 and TRBJ1-3; D perhaps matches TRBD1 (5 bases). The CDR3 sequence is 16 residues long. Germline V gene lookup returns CDR1 MNHEY and CDR2 SVGAGI. V was pared by 7 bases and J by 4 bases, with 20 bases between. CDR3 region: CASTIGANPAGNTIYF. CDR3 nucleotides: TGTGCCAGCACCATTGGGGCCAACCCGGCCGGAAACACCATATATTTT.

This clonotype was detected a few times. This beta chain appears as a stray read in a library generated for alpha chains; its size is not informative. This chain links TRBV7-3 with TRBJ1-1; no definite D call. This CDR3 has 13 amino acids. Germline V CDR1 and CDR2: SGHTA, FQGTGA. V was clipped by 5 bases and J by 1 base, with 8 bases between them. The CDR3 here is CASSLGSNTEAFF. The CDR3 nucleotides read TGTGCCAGCAGCCTAGGGTCGAACACTGAAGCTTTCTTT.

Notes on this clonotype: For a library built for alpha chains, this beta chain is a stray read; little rests on its size. V is TRBV30 and J is TRBJ1-6; possibly TRBD1 for D (5 bases). Germline V lookup: CDR1 GTSNPN, CDR2 SVGIG (reference sequence). The V gene lost 0 bases and the J gene lost 10 bases, with 10 bases spanning the gap. The CDR3 length is 13 residues. CDR3 in amino acids: CAWSVQEESPLHF. The CDR3 DNA sequence: TGTGCCTGGAGTGTACAGGAGGAATCACCCCTCCACTTT.